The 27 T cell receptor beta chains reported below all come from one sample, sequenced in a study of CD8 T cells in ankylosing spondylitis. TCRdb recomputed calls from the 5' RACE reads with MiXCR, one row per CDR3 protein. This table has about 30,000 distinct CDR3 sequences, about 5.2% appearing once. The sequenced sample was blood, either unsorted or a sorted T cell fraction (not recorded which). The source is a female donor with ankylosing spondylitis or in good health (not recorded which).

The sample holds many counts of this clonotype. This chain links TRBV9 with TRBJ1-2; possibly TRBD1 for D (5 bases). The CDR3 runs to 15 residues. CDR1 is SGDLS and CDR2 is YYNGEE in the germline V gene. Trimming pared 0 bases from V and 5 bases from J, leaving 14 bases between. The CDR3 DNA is TGTGCCAGCAGCGTAGATGGGGCAGGAACATATGGCTACACCTTC. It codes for CASSVDGAGTYGYTF.

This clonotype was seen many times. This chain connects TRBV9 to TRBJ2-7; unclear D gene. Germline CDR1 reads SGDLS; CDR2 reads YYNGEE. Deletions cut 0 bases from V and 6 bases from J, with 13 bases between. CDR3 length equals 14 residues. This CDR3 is CASSVAPERGEQYF. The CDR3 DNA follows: TGTGCCAGCAGCGTAGCACCTGAGAGAGGCGAGCAGTACTTC.

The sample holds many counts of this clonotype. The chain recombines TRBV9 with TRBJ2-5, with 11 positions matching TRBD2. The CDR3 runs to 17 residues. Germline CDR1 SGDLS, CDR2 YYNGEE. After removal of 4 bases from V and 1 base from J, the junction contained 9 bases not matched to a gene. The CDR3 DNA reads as TGTGCCAGCAGCCCGCGGCCTAGCGGGAGGAGCCAAGAGACCCAGTACTTC. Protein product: CASSPRPSGRSQETQYF.

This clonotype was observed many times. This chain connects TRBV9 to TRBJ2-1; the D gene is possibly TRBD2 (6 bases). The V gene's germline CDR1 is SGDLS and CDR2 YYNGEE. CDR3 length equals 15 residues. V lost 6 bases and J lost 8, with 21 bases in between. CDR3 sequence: CASTSPGLPGDEQFF. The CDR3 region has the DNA TGTGCCAGCACCTCACCGGGACTTCCGGGCGATGAGCAGTTCTTC.

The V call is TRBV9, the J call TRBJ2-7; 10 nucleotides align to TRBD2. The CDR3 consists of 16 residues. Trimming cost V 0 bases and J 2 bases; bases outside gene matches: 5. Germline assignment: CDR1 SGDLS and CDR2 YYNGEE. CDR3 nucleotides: TGTGCCAGCAGCGTAGAGTCAGCGGGAGGGCCCTACGAGCAGTACTTC. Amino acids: CASSVESAGGPYEQYF.

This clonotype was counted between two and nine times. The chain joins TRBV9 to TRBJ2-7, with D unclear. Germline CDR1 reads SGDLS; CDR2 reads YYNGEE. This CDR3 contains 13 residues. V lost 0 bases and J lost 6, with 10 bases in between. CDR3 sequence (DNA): TGTGCCAGCAGCGTAGGGACGTCAGGCGAGCAGTACTTC. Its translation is CASSVGTSGEQYF.

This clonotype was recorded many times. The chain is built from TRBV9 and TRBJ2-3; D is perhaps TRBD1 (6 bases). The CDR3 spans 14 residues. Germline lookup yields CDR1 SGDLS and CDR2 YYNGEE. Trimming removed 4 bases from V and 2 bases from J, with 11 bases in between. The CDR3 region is CASSMTGPTDTQYF. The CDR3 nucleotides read TGTGCCAGCAGCATGACAGGTCCCACAGATACGCAGTATTTT. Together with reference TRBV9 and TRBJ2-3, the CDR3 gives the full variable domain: DSGVTQTPKHLITATGQRVTLRCSPRSGDLSVYWYQQSLDQGLQFLIQYYNGEERAKGNILERFSAQQFPDLHSELNLSSLELGDSALYFCASSMTGPTDTQYFGPGTRLTVL.

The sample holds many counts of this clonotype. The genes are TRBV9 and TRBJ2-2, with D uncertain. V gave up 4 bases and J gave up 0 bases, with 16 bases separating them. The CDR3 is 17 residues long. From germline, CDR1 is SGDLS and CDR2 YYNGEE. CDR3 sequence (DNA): TGTGCCAGCAGCTTTTCCCTACAGCGAACGAACACCGGGGAGCTGTTTTTT. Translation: CASSFSLQRTNTGELFF.

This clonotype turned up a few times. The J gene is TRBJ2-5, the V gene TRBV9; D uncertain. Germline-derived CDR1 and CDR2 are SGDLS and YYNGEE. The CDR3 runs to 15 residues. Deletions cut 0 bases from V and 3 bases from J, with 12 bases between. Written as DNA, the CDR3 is TGTGCCAGCAGCGTAGAGCCAGGTATCAAAGAGACCCAGTACTTC. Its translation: CASSVEPGIKETQYF.

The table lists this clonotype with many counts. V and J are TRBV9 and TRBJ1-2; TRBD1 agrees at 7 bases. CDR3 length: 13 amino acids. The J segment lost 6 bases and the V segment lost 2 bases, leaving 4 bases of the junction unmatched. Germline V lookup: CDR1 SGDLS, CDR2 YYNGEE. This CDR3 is CASSVNRGHGYTF. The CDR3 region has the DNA TGTGCCAGCAGCGTGAACAGGGGCCATGGCTACACCTTC.

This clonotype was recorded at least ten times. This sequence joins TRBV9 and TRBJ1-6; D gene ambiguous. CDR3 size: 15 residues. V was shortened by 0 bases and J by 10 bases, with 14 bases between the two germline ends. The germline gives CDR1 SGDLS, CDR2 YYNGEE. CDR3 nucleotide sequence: TGTGCCAGCAGCGTAGGCAGTGACTATCGATCACCCCTCCACTTT. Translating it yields CASSVGSDYRSPLHF.

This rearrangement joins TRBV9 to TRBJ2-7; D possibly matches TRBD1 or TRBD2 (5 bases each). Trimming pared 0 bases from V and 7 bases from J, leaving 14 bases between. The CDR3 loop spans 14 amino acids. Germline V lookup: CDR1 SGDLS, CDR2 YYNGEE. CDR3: CASSVGGTPWEQYF. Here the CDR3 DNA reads TGTGCCAGCAGCGTAGGTGGGACCCCCTGGGAGCAGTACTTC.

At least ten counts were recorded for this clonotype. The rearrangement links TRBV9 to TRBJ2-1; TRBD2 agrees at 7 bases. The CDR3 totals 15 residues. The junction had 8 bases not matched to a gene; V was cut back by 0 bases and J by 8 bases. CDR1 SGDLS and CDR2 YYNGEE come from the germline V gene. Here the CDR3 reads CASSVESSGYHEQFF. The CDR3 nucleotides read TGTGCCAGCAGCGTAGAGAGTAGCGGGTACCATGAGCAGTTCTTC. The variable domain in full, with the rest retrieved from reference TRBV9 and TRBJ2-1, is DSGVTQTPKHLITATGQRVTLRCSPRSGDLSVYWYQQSLDQGLQFLIQYYNGEERAKGNILERFSAQQFPDLHSELNLSSLELGDSALYFCASSVESSGYHEQFFGPGTRLTVL.

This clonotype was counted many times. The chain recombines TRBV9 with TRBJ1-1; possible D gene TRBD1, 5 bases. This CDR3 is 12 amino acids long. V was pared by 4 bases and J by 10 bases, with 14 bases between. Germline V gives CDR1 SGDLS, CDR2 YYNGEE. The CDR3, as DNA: TGTGCCAGCAGCCCCGTGAGAGGGACAGCTTTCTTT. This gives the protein CASSPVRGTAFF. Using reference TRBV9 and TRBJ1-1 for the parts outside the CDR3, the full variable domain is DSGVTQTPKHLITATGQRVTLRCSPRSGDLSVYWYQQSLDQGLQFLIQYYNGEERAKGNILERFSAQQFPDLHSELNLSSLELGDSALYFCASSPVRGTAFFGQGTRLTVV.

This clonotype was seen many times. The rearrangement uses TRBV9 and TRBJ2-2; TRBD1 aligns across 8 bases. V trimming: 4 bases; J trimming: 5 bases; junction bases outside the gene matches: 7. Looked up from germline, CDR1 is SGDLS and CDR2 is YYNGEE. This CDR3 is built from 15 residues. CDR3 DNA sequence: TGTGCCAGCAGCTGGGGACAGGAAACAACCGGGGAGCTGTTTTTT. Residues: CASSWGQETTGELFF.

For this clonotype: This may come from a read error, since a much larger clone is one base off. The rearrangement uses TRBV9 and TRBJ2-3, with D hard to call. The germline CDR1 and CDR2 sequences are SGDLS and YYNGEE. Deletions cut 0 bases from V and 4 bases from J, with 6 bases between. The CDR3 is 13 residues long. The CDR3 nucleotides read TGTGCCAGCAGCGTAGACCAGGCAGATACGCAGTATTTT. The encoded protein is CASSVDQADTQYF.

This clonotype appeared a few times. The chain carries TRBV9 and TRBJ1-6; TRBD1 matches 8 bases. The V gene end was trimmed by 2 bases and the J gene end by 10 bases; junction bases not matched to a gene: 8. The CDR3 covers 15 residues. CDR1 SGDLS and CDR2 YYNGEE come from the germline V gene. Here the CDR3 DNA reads TGTGCCAGCAGCGTCGGGACAGGCAGAGGGTCACCCCTCCACTTT. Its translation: CASSVGTGRGSPLHF.

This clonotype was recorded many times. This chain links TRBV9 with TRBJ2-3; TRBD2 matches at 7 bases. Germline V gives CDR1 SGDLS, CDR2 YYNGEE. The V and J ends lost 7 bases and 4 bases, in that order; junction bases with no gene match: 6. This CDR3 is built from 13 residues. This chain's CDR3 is CASGGDIADTQYF. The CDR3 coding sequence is TGTGCCAGCGGGGGGGATATTGCAGATACGCAGTATTTT.

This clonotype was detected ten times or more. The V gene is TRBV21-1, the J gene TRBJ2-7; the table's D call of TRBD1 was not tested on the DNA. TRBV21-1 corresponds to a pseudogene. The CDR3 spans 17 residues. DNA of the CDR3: TGTGCCAGCAGCAATCTCCGACAGGGACTCAATAACTACGAGCAGTACTTC. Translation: CASSNLRQGLNNYEQYF.

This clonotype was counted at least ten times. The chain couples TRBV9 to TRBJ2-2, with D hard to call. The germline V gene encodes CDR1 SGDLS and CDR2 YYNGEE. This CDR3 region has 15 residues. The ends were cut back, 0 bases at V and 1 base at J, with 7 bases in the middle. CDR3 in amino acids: CASSVETLNTGELFF. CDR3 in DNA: TGTGCCAGCAGCGTAGAGACCCTGAACACCGGGGAGCTGTTTTTT.

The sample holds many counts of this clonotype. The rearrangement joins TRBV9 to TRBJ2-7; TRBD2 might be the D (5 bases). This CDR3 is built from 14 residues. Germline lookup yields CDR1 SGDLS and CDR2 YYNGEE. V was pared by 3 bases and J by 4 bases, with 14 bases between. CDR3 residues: CASSADYGVYEQYF. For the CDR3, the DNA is TGTGCCAGCAGCGCAGATTACGGGGTTTACGAGCAGTACTTC.

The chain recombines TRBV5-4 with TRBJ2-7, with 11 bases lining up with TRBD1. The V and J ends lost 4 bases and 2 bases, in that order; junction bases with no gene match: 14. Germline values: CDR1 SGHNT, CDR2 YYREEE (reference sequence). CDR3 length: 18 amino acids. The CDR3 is CASSNRDRGFRETYEQYF. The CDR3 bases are TGTGCCAGCAGCAACCGGGACAGGGGGTTCCGGGAGACCTACGAGCAGTACTTC.

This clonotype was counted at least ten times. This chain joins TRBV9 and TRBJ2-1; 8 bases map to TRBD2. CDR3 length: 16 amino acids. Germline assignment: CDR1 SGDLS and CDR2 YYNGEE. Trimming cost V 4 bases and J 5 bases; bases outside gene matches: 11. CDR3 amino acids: CASSSSGGRLDNEQFF. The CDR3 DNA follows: TGTGCCAGCAGCTCTTCGGGCGGGAGGTTAGACAATGAGCAGTTCTTC.

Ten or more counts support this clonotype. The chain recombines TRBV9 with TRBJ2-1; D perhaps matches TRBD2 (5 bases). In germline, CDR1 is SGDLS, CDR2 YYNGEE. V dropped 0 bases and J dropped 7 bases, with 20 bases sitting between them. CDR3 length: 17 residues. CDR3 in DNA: TGTGCCAGCAGCGTAGCCTCCCGGGGTAGAGTTTTGAATGAGCAGTTCTTC. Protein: CASSVASRGRVLNEQFF.

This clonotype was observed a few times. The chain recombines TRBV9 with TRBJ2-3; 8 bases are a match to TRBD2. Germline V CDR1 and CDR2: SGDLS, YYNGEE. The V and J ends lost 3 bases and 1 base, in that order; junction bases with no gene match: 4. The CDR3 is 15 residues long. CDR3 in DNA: TGTGCCAGCAGCGCTCGGCGGGGGGGCACAGATACGCAGTATTTT. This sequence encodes CASSARRGGTDTQYF.

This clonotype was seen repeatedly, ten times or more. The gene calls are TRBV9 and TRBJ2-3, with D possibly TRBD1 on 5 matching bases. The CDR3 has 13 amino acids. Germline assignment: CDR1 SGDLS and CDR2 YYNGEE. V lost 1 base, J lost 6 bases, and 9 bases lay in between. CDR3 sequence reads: CASSVHGADTQYF. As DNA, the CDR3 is TGTGCCAGCAGCGTACATGGGGCGGATACGCAGTATTTT.

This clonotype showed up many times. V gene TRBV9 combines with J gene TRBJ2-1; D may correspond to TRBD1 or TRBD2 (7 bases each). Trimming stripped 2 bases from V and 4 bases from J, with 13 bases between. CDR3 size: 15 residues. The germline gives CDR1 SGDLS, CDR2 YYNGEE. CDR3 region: CASSVQGGGYNEQFF. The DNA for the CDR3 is TGTGCCAGCAGCGTTCAGGGGGGGGGGTACAATGAGCAGTTCTTC.